One sample yielded the 5 T cell receptor beta chains listed below, sequenced in a study of T cells in Graves' hyperthyroidism and ophthalmopathy. Amplification of TCR beta CDR3 regions was performed using RNA transcripts as template. HTBI primers were the set used in a first-round RT-PCR of the TCR CDR3. MiXCR was run by TCRdb on the multiplex PCR reads, yielding one entry per CDR3 protein. The data contain hundreds of thousands of distinct CDR3 sequences, under 20% of them singletons. The source material was blood. The receptors shown here come from a woman between 18 and 30 years old with Graves' ophthalmopathy.

This clonotype came up a few times. The chain has TRBV2 and TRBJ1-1, with D unresolved. The V gene's germline CDR1 is SNHLY and CDR2 FYNNEI. The CDR3 spans 14 residues. Trimming removed 2 bases at V and 1 base at J, with 8 bases between. The CDR3: CASSESVGNTEAFF. The CDR3 region has the DNA TGTGCCAGCAGTGAAAGTGTCGGGAACACTGAAGCTTTCTTT.

This clonotype showed up many times. This sequence joins TRBV12-3 or TRBV12-4 and TRBJ1-1; D is unresolved. Trimming shortened V by 6 bases and J by 4 bases, and 9 bases separated the two germline ends. The length of the CDR3 is 12 residues. The CDR3 coding sequence is TGTGCCAGCAGGACATGGAGCACTGAAGCTTTCTTT. Its protein is CASRTWSTEAFF.

This sequence joins TRBV7-9 and TRBJ2-7; D call uncertain. V lost 3 bases and J 1 base, leaving 13 bases between the germline ends. The CDR3 has 15 amino acids. The germline V gene has CDR1 SEHNR and CDR2 FQNEAQ (reference sequence). The CDR3 DNA is TGTGCCAGCAGCTTCATGGGGTACGGTTCCTACGAGCAGTACTTC. This sequence encodes CASSFMGYGSYEQYF.

This clonotype was detected ten times or more. The genes are TRBV7-8 and TRBJ2-1, with D perhaps TRBD1 or TRBD2 (5 bases each). This CDR3 has 14 amino acids. V dropped 4 bases and J dropped 5 bases, with 12 bases sitting between them. CDR1 and CDR2 (germline): SGHVS, FQNEAQ. CDR3 sequence reads: CASSSRDRDNEQFF. CDR3 nucleotide sequence: TGTGCCAGCAGCTCTCGGGACCGCGACAATGAGCAGTTCTTC.

This clonotype has ten or more counts. The chain employs TRBV12-3 or TRBV12-4 and TRBJ2-7; no clear D gene. The V gene lost 5 bases and the J gene lost 6 bases, with 11 bases spanning the gap. CDR3 length equals 12 residues. Here the CDR3 DNA reads TGTGCCAGCAGTCAACAAAAGACCGAGCAGTACTTC. Its translation: CASSQQKTEQYF.